The 14 T cell receptor beta chains given below trace back to one sample, sequenced in a study of TIL therapy for anti-PD-1-resistant metastatic lung cancer. The immunoSEQ assay was v3. TCRdb's copy holds only in-frame clones and misses some; the assay was immunoSEQ multiplex PCR. In the table there are some 57,000 clones, around 87% of which are singletons. Time point given: pre-treatment sample, taken before nivolumab and TIL therapy. Specimen: blood, collected at baseline. Receptors were obtained from a person aged 25 to 85 with non-small cell lung cancer.

The V gene is TRBV19, the J gene TRBJ2-4; tentatively, D is TRBD1 or TRBD2 (7 bases each). Germline CDR1 is LNHDA and CDR2 is SQIVND (reference sequence). V was trimmed by 4 bases and J by 7 bases, leaving 11 bases between them. The CDR3 is 13 residues long. Here the CDR3 reads CASSNQGGNIQYF. DNA of the CDR3: TGTGCCAGTAGTAACCAGGGGGGGAACATTCAGTACTTC. The variable domain in full, with the rest retrieved from reference TRBV19 and TRBJ2-4, is DGGITQSPKYLFRKEGQNVTLSCEQNLNHDAMYWYRQDPGQGLRLIYYSQIVNDFQKGDIAEGYSVSREKKESFPLTVTSAQKNPTAFYLCASSNQGGNIQYFGAGTRLSVL.

This chain uses TRBV6-1 with TRBJ2-7; the D gene could be TRBD1 or TRBD2 (5 bases each). Trimming shortened V by 2 bases and J by 8 bases, and 10 bases separated the two germline ends. Germline CDR1 is MNHNS and CDR2 is SASEGT. This CDR3 spans 12 amino acids. The CDR3 nucleotides read TGTGCCAGCAGTGAACCGGGACGGCAGCAGTACTTC. This encodes CASSEPGRQQYF.

This chain joins TRBV28 and TRBJ2-7; D not certain. CDR1 and CDR2 (germline): MDHEN, SYDVKM. V was cut by 7 bases and J by 0 bases, with 13 bases left in between. The CDR3 spans 14 residues. CDR3 in amino acids: CASIRLVPSYEQYF. DNA for the CDR3: TGTGCCAGCATACGGTTAGTCCCCTCCTACGAGCAGTACTTC.

This rearrangement joins TRBV12-5 to TRBJ1-2; the D gene is possibly TRBD1 (6 bases). The V gene's germline CDR1 is LGHNT and CDR2 FRNRAP. The CDR3 has 14 residues. Deletions cut 5 bases from V and 3 bases from J, with 13 bases between. The CDR3 region has the DNA TGTGCTAGTGGTCTGCGGGACACCGACTATGGCTACACCTTC. As protein: CASGLRDTDYGYTF.

CDR3 protein: CASSFTDGGYTF. In DNA form, the CDR3 reads TGTGCCAGCAGCTTTACAGACGGAGGCTACACCTTC. The chain is built from TRBV11-2 and TRBJ1-2; D not certain. Germline loops: CDR1 SGHAT, CDR2 FQNNGV. CDR3 length: 12 residues. Between the trimmed V and J ends, which lost 3 bases and 8 bases, there was a span of 10 bases.

This clone appeared a few times. The chain combines TRBV7-2 with TRBJ1-6, with 8 positions matching TRBD1. V shed 5 bases, J shed 4 bases, and the junction held 13 bases outside the gene matches. This CDR3 is 18 amino acids long. Germline V gene sequence: CDR1 SGHTA, CDR2 FQGNSA. The CDR3 loop is CASSPDPRDRSYNSPLHF. The CDR3 nucleotides are TGTGCCAGCAGCCCCGACCCCCGGGACAGGAGTTATAATTCACCCCTCCACTTT.

The rearrangement links TRBV5-1 to TRBJ2-7, with 9 bases aligning to TRBD1. The germline gives CDR1 SGHRS, CDR2 YFSETQ. Trimming took 3 bases from V and 4 from J; bases not matched to a gene: 8. The CDR3 has 15 amino acids. CDR3 DNA sequence: TGCGCCAGCAGCTCCCCCGGGACAGGGAATTACGAGCAGTACTTC. Protein: CASSSPGTGNYEQYF.

This chain links TRBV18 with TRBJ2-2, with unresolved D. Per the germline V gene, CDR1 is KGHSH and CDR2 is LQKENI. CDR3 length: 14 amino acids. The V end lost 3 bases, the J end lost 1 base, and 6 bases lay between the germline ends. The CDR3 DNA reads as TGTGCCAGCTCACCGCGGCAGAACACCGGGGAGCTGTTTTTT. It translates to CASSPRQNTGELFF.

This clone showed up just a few times. V usage is TRBV2 and J usage is TRBJ1-4; D ambiguous. Looked up from germline, CDR1 is SNHLY and CDR2 is FYNNEI. The V end was cut by 6 bases, the J end by 2 bases, with 10 bases between. The CDR3 sequence is 14 residues long. CDR3 in DNA: TGTGCCAGCAGGAGGGTTTCCACTAATGAAAAACTGTTTTTT. Its protein product is CASRRVSTNEKLFF.

This chain links TRBV2 with TRBJ2-7; no firm D call. V was cut by 4 bases and J by 0 bases, with 10 bases left in between. Germline CDR1 is SNHLY and CDR2 is FYNNEI. This CDR3 comprises 14 residues. The CDR3 DNA sequence: TGTGCCAGCAGTGGGAGCCGGAGCTCCTACGAGCAGTACTTC. Translation gives CASSGSRSSYEQYF.

The chain combines TRBV9 with TRBJ2-7; D ambiguous. CDR3 size: 11 residues. Germline CDR1 and CDR2: SGDLS and YYNGEE. V lost 4 bases and J lost 1, with 3 bases in between. The CDR3 DNA is TGTGCCAGCAGCCGTTCCTACGAGCAGTACTTC. Translation gives CASSRSYEQYF.

This chain links TRBV6-5 with TRBJ2-7; TRBD2 agrees at 9 bases. J lost 6 bases, V lost 7 bases, and 13 bases had no gene match. CDR3 length equals 15 residues. Germline V gene sequence: CDR1 MNHEY, CDR2 SVGAGI. In DNA form, the CDR3 reads TGTGCCAGCACCCCCGGGGTAGCGGGAGCTGCCGAGCAGTACTTC. Translation gives CASTPGVAGAAEQYF.

This clone has just one count. V is TRBV15 and J is TRBJ1-5; the match to TRBD1 covers 10 bases. This CDR3 spans 19 amino acids. V shed 0 bases, J shed 2 bases, and the junction held 10 bases outside the gene matches. In germline, CDR1 is LNHNV, CDR2 YYDKDF (reference sequence). CDR3 sequence reads: CATSRENRDRGLGNQPQHF. DNA of the CDR3: TGTGCCACCAGCAGAGAAAACAGGGACAGGGGTCTCGGCAATCAGCCCCAGCATTTT.

The genes are TRBV5-1 and TRBJ2-7; tentatively, D is TRBD2 (6 bases). The CDR3 has 12 residues. V shed 3 bases and J shed 6 bases, with 10 bases lying between them. The germline CDR1 and CDR2 sequences are SGHRS and YFSETQ. The CDR3 reads CASSSLTSEQYF. The CDR3 DNA reads as TGCGCCAGCAGCTCACTGACTAGCGAGCAGTACTTC.